Sequencing of this T cell receptor beta chain was carried out in a study of control samples from healthy donors and cancer patients. Clones were read by immunoSEQ multiplex PCR, and TCRdb kept only the in-frame ones, dropping some. The sample has over 75,000 clones; 91% are singletons. Germline V gene sequence: CDR1 KGHDR, CDR2 SFDVKD. V lost 2 bases, J lost 5 bases, and 21 bases lay in between. This CDR3 spans 17 amino acids. This TCR was sampled from a man between 25 and 39 years old in good health. Material: blood. The chain couples TRBV24-1 to TRBJ2-7; D might be TRBD1 (6 bases). Here the CDR3 DNA reads TGTGCCACCAGTGATTCGACTCTCCATTGGGGGCTGAACGAGCAGTACTTC. This encodes CATSDSTLHWGLNEQYF.